This T cell receptor beta chain was identified in a study of cytomegalovirus exposure and HLA in healthy donors. The table lists this clone with a few counts. The primer mix had 60 Vbeta and 13 Jbeta primers. TCRdb's copy holds only in-frame clones and misses some; the assay was immunoSEQ multiplex PCR. The data hold nearly 95,000 clones, with approximately 63% observed a single time. This TCR derives from a woman between 25 and 40 years old in good health and CMV-seronegative. Sequenced input: PBMCs.

CDR3 sequence reads: CASSYETGGDEQYF. DNA for the CDR3: TGTGCCAGCAGTTACGAGACAGGGGGTGACGAGCAGTACTTC. V gene TRBV6-5 combines with J gene TRBJ2-7; TRBD1 aligns across 9 bases. This CDR3 comprises 14 residues. J was trimmed by 5 bases and V by 2 bases; bases with no gene match: 4. The V gene's germline CDR1 is MNHEY and CDR2 SVGAGI.